This TCR beta chain was sequenced in a study of cytomegalovirus exposure and HLA in healthy donors. Study-level points and caveats: Later analysis associated a missense DCLRE1C variant with TCR beta V- and J-gene trimming.

Note on this clone: The antigen is undetermined.

Among the donors, all were healthy bone marrow donors. The PCR made use of 60 Vbeta and 13 Jbeta primers. Produced via immunoSEQ multiplex PCR; TCRdb's table is partial and in-frame only. Here the sample table reports around 210,000 clones. CDR3 size: 16 residues. The germline gives CDR1 SGHNT, CDR2 YENEEA. Trimming left V 0 bases short and J 5 bases short, with 16 bases between. The sample was PBMCs. The chain employs TRBV11-3 and TRBJ2-5; D possibly corresponds to TRBD1 (6 bases). The TCR was taken from a woman in her 30s in good health and CMV-seropositive. The CDR3 DNA is TGTGCCAGCAGCTTAGATGGACCAGGGGATCTGGAGACCCAGTACTTC. This gives the protein CASSLDGPGDLETQYF.